Below are 5 T cell receptor beta chains sequenced from a single sample in a study of T cells in Graves' hyperthyroidism and ophthalmopathy (dated by TCRdb to about 2019). The library was built by means of multiplex PCR. The sample was run on an Illumina HiSeq 2000. Amplification of TCR beta CDR3 regions was carried out from RNA transcripts. A first-round RT-PCR of the TCR CDR3 used the HTBI primer set with the Qiagen OneStep RT-PCR kit. The raw public data were reprocessed by TCRdb itself: fastp quality trimming at Q25, MiXCR clonotype calling, in-frame beta chains only. Rows with a matching CDR3 protein are joined into one entry that keeps the most common DNA and genes. A total of almost 250,000 distinct CDR3 sequences appear in this sample, around 24% of them only once. The ten largest clonotypes hold around 40% of the sample. Sequenced: blood. These receptors originate from a woman aged 40 to 50 with Graves' ophthalmopathy.

This clonotype showed up just a few times. Just one base apart from a much larger clone, this may be a read error. The chain carries TRBV10-3 and TRBJ2-5; 7 bases fit TRBD2. This CDR3 region has 15 residues. From germline, CDR1 is ENHRY and CDR2 SYGVKD. The CDR3 sequence is CAISDRGGRQETLYF. The CDR3 DNA follows: TGTGCCATCAGTGATCGCGGGGGACGTCAAGAGACCCTGTACTTC.

This clonotype was seen many times. In DNA form, the CDR3 reads TGTGCCAGTATCCCACAGCCGAACACTGAAGCTTTCTTT. Amino acids: CASIPQPNTEAFF. The chain links TRBV19 to TRBJ1-1, with D hard to call. Trimming shortened V by 7 bases and J by 1 base, and 10 bases separated the two germline ends. CDR3 length: 13 residues. Germline lookup yields CDR1 LNHDA and CDR2 SQIVND (reference sequence). Using reference TRBV19 and TRBJ1-1 for the parts outside the CDR3, the full variable domain is DGGITQSPKYLFRKEGQNVTLSCEQNLNHDAMYWYRQDPGQGLRLIYYSQIVNDFQKGDIAEGYSVSREKKESFPLTVTSAQKNPTAFYLCASIPQPNTEAFFGQGTRLTVV.

This clonotype was seen ten or more times. This rearrangement joins TRBV29-1 to TRBJ2-5; maybe TRBD1 (6 bases). This CDR3 comprises 14 residues. Looked up from germline, CDR1 is SQVTM and CDR2 is ANQGSEA. V lost 1 base to trimming and J lost 3 bases, with 12 bases between them. CDR3 nucleotides: TGCAGCGTTGAAGCGGACAGTTTGAAAGAGACCCAGTACTTC. Its protein is CSVEADSLKETQYF.

The chain combines TRBV11-2 with TRBJ2-2; the D is unclear. CDR3 length: 16 residues. V dropped 5 bases and J dropped 0 bases, with 13 bases sitting between them. In germline, CDR1 is SGHAT, CDR2 FQNNGV. CDR3 sequence: CASSPSGFANTGELFF. The CDR3 region has the DNA TGTGCCAGCAGCCCATCGGGTTTCGCGAACACCGGGGAGCTGTTTTTT.

This clonotype was recorded at least ten times. The V gene is TRBV6-1, the J gene TRBJ2-2, with D possibly matching TRBD2 (6 bases). Per germline, CDR1 MNHNS and CDR2 SASEGT. This CDR3 spans 14 amino acids. Trimming pared 4 bases from V and 5 bases from J, leaving 11 bases between. The CDR3 nucleotides read TGTGCCAGCAGTGGATTAGCGGTAACCGGGGAGCTGTTTTTT. Its protein product is CASSGLAVTGELFF.